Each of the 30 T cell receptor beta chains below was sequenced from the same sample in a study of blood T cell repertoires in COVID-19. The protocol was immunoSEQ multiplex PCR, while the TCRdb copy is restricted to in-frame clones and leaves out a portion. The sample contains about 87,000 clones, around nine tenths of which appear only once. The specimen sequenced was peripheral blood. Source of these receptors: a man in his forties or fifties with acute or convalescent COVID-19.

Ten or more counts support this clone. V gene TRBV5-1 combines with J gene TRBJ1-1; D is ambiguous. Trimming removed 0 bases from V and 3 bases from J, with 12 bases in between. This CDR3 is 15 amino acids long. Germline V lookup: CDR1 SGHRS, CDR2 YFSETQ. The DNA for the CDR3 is TGCGCCAGCAGCTTGGTGCCGGCCGAGGACACTGAAGCTTTCTTT. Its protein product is CASSLVPAEDTEAFF. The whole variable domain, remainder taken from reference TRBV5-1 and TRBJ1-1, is KAGVTQTPRYLIKTRGQQVTLSCSPISGHRSVSWYQQTPGQGLQFLFEYFSETQRNKGNFPGRFSGRQFSNSRSEMNVSTLELGDSALYLCASSLVPAEDTEAFFGQGTRLTVV.

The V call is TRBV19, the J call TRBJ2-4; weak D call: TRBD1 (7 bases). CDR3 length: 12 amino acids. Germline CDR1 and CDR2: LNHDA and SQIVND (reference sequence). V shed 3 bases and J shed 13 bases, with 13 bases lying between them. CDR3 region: CASSMTGRFQYF. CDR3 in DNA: TGTGCCAGTAGTATGACAGGGAGGTTCCAGTACTTC. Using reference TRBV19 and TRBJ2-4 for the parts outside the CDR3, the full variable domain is DGGITQSPKYLFRKEGQNVTLSCEQNLNHDAMYWYRQDPGQGLRLIYYSQIVNDFQKGDIAEGYSVSREKKESFPLTVTSAQKNPTAFYLCASSMTGRFQYFGAGTRLSVL.

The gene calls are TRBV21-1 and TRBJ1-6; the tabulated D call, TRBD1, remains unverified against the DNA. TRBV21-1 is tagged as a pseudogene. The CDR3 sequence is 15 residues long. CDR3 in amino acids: CASKMEGADNSPLHF. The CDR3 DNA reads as TGTGCCAGCAAGATGGAGGGGGCGGACAATTCACCCCTCCACTTT.

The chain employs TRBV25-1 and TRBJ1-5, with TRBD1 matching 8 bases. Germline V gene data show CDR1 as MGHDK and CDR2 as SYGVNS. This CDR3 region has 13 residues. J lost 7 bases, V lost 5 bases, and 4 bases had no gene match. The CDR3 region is CASSTSGGQPQHF. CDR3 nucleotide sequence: TGTGCCAGCAGTACCTCAGGGGGCCAGCCCCAGCATTTT.

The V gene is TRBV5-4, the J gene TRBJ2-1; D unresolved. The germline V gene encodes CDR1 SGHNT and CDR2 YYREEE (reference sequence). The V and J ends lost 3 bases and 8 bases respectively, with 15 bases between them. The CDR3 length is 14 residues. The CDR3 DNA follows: TGTGCCAGCAGCTCCCCGCAGGTCTTGTATGAGCAGTTCTTC. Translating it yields CASSSPQVLYEQFF. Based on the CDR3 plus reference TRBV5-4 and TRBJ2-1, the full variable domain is ETGVTQSPTHLIKTRGQQVTLRCSSQSGHNTVSWYQQALGQGPQFIFQYYREEENGRGNFPPRFSGLQFPNYSSELNVNALELDDSALYLCASSSPQVLYEQFFGPGTRLTVL.

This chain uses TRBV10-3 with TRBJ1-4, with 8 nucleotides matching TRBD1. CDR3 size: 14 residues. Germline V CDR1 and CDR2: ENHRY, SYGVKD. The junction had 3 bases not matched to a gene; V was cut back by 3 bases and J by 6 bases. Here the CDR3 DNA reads TGTGCCATCAGTGATGAGACAGGGGATGAAAAACTGTTTTTT. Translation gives CAISDETGDEKLFF.

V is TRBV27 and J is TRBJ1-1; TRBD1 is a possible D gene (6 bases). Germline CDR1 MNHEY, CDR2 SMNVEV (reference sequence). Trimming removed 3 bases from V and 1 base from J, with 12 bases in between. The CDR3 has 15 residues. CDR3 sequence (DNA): TGTGCCAGCAGTTTGATCGGGACAAAGAACACTGAAGCTTTCTTT. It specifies CASSLIGTKNTEAFF.

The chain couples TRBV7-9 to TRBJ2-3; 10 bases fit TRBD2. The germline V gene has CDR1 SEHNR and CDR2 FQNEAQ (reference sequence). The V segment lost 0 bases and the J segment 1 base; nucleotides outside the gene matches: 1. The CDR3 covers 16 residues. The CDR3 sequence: CASSLALAGGTDTQYF. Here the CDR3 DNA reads TGTGCCAGCAGCTTAGCCCTAGCGGGGGGCACAGATACGCAGTATTTT.

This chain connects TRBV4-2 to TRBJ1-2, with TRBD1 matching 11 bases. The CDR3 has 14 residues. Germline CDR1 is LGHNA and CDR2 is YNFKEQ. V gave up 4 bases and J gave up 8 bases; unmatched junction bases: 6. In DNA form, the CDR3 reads TGTGCCAGCAGCCCGGGACAGGGGGAAGAAGGCTACACCTTC. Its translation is CASSPGQGEEGYTF.

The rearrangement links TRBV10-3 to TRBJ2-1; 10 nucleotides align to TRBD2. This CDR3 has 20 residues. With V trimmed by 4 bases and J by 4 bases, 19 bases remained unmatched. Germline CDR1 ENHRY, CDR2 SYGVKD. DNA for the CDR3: TGTGCCATCAGTGGGGAGAGGGTAGCGGGAGGCCGCGGAGTTTACAATGAGCAGTTCTTC. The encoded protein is CAISGERVAGGRGVYNEQFF.

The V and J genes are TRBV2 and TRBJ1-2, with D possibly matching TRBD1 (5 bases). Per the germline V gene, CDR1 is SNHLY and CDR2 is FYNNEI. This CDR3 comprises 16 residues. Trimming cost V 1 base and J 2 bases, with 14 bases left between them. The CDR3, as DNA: TGTGCCAGCAGTGAAGTACCAGGAGGGGTCAACTATGGCTACACCTTC. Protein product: CASSEVPGGVNYGYTF.

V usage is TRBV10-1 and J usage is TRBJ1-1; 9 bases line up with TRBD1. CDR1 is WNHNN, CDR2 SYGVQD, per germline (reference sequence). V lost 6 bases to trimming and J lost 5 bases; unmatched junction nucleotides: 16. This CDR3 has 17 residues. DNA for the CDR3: TGCGCCAGCAGCGCATCATCAGTACAGGGGGCCGGGACTGAAGCTTTCTTT. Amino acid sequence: CASSASSVQGAGTEAFF.

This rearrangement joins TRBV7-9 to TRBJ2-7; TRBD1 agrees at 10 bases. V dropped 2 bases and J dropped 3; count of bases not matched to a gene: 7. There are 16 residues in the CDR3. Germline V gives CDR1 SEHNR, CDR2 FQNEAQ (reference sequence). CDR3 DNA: TGTGCCAGCAGCTTATGGGCAGGGACAGGGGACTACGAGCAGTACTTC. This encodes CASSLWAGTGDYEQYF. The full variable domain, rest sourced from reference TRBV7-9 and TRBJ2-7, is DTGVSQNPRHKITKRGQNVTFRCDPISEHNRLYWYRQTLGQGPEFLTYFQNEAQLEKSRLLSDRFSAERPKGSFSTLEIQRTEQGDSAMYLCASSLWAGTGDYEQYFGPGTRLTVT.

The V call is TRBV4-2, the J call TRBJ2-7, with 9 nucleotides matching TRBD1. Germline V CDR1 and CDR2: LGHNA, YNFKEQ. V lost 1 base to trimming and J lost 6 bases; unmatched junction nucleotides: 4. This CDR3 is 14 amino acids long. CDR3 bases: TGTGCCAGCAGCCAAGTATCGACAGGGGGCGAGCAGTACTTC. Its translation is CASSQVSTGGEQYF.

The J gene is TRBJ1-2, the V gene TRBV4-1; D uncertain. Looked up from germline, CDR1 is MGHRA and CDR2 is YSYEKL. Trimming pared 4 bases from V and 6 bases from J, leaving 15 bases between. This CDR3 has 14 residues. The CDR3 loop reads CASSPLREQHGYTF. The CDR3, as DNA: TGCGCCAGCAGCCCTTTACGGGAACAGCATGGCTACACCTTC.

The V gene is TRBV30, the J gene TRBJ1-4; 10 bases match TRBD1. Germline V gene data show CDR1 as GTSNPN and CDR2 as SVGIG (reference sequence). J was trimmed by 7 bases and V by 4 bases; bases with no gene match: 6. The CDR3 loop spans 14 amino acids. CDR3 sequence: CAWIGTGAGEKLFF. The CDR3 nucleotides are TGTGCCTGGATCGGGACAGGGGCGGGTGAAAAACTGTTTTTT. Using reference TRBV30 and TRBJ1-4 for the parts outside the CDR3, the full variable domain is SQTIHQWPATLVQPVGSPLSLECTVEGTSNPNLYWYRQAAGRGLQLLFYSVGIGQISSEVPQNLSASRPQDRQFILSSKKLLLSDSGFYLCAWIGTGAGEKLFFGSGTQLSVL.

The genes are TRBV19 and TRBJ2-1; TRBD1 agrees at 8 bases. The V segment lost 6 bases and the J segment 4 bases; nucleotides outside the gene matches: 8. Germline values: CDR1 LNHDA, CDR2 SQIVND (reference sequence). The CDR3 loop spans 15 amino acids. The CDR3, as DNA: TGTGCCAGTAGCCCCGGACAGGGAGTTTACAATGAGCAGTTCTTC. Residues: CASSPGQGVYNEQFF.

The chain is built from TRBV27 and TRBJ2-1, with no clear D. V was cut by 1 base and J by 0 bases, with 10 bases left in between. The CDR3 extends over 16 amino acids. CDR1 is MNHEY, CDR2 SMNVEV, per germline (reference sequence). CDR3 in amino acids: CASSLLTPSSYNEQFF. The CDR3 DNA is TGTGCCAGCAGTTTATTGACACCGAGCTCCTACAATGAGCAGTTCTTC.

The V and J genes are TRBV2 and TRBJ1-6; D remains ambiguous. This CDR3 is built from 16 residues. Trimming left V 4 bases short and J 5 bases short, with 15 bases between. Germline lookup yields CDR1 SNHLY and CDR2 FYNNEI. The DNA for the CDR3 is TGTGCCAGCAGTGGCGGCAGCAATTCTCATAATTCACCCCTCCACTTT. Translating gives CASSGGSNSHNSPLHF.

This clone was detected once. This chain's CDR3 is CASSLDTNQETQYF. The CDR3 DNA reads as TGTGCCAGCAGTCTGGACACAAACCAAGAGACCCAGTACTTC. The chain joins TRBV6-2 or TRBV6-3 to TRBJ2-5, with D perhaps TRBD1 (5 bases). CDR3 length: 14 residues. Looked up from germline, CDR1 is MNHEY and CDR2 is SVGEGT. Deletions cut 5 bases from V and 0 bases from J, with 10 bases between.

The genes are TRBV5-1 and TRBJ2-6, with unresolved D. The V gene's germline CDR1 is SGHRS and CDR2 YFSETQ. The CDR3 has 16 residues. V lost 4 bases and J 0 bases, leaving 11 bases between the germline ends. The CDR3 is CASSPTTSSGANVLTF. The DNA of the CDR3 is TGCGCCAGCAGCCCGACAACGAGCTCTGGGGCCAACGTCCTGACTTTC.

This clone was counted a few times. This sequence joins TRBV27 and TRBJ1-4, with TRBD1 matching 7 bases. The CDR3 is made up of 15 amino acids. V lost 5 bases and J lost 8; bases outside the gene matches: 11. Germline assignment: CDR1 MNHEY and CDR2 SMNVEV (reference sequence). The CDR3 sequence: CASSQYQTGREKLFF. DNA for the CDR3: TGTGCCAGCAGTCAATACCAGACAGGGCGGGAAAAACTGTTTTTT.

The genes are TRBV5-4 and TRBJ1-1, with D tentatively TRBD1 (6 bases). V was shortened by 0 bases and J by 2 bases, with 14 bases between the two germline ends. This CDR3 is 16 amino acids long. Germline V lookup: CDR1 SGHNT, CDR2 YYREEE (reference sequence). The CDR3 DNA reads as TGTGCCAGCAGCTTGGTTCGGGGAGGGGGAAACACTGAAGCTTTCTTT. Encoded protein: CASSLVRGGGNTEAFF.

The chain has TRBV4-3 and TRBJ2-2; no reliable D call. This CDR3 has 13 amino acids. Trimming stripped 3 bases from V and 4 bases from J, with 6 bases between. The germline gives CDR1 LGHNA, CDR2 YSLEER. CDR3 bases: TGCGCCAGCAGCCAGGGCAGCACCGGGGAGCTGTTTTTT. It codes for CASSQGSTGELFF.

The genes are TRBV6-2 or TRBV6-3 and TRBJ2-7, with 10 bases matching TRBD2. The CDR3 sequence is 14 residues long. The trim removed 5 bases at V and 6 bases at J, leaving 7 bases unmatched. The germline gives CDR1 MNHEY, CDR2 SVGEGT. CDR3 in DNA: TGTGCCAGCAGTCTGTCTAGCGGGGGTCGCGAGCAGTACTTC. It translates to CASSLSSGGREQYF.

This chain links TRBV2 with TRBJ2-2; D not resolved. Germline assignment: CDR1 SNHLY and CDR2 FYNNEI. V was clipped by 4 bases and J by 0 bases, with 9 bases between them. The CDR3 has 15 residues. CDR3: CASSVVAANTGELFF. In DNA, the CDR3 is TGTGCCAGCAGTGTGGTAGCTGCGAACACCGGGGAGCTGTTTTTT.

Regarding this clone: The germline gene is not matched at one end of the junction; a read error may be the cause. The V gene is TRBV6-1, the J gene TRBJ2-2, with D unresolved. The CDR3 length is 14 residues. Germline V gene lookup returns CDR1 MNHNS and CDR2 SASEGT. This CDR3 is CASCEGLHTGELFF. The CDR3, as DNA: TGTGCCAGCTGTGAAGGGCTGCACACCGGGGAGCTGTTTTTT.

CDR3 in DNA: TGTGCCAGCACCAAGGACAGGGGACGCGAGCAGTACTTC. Its protein product is CASTKDRGREQYF. This chain links TRBV12-3 or TRBV12-4 with TRBJ2-7, with TRBD1 matching 9 bases. This CDR3 is built from 13 residues. J gave up 6 bases and V 7 bases, and 7 bases lay outside the gene matches.

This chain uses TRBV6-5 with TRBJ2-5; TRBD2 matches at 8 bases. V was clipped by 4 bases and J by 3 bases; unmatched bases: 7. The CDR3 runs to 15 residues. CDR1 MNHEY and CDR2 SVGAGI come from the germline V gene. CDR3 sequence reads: CASSSGRAVEETQYF. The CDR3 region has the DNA TGTGCCAGCAGTTCCGGGAGGGCCGTCGAAGAGACCCAGTACTTC.

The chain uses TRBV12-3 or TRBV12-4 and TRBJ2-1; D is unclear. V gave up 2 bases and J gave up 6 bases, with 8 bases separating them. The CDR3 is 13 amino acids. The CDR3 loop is CASSLSFSNEQFF. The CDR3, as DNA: TGTGCCAGCAGTTTAAGCTTTAGCAATGAGCAGTTCTTC.